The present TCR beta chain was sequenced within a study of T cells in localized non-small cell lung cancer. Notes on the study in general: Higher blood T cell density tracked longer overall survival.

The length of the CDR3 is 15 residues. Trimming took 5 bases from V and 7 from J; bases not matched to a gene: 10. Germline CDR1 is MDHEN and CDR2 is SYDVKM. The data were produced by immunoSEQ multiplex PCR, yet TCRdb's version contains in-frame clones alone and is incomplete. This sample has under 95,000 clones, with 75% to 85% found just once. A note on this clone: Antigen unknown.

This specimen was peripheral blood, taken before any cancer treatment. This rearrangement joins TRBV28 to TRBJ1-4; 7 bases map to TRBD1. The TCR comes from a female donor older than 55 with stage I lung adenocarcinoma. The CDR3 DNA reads TGTGCCAGCAGTCCTGAGACAGGGAGGGGTGAAAAACTGTTTTTT. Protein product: CASSPETGRGEKLFF.